The clone carrying this T cell receptor (beta chain) has a count of ten or more. Its antigen is unidentified. The data were obtained in a study of Graves' ophthalmopathy and Graves' hyperthyroidism. Findings and limits, study-wide: Ophthalmopathy was separated from stable hyperthyroidism by a 13-signature model with 85% to 90% sensitivity and just under 84% specificity.

Amplification of TCR beta CDR3 regions used RNA transcripts. First-round RT-PCR employed HTBI primers, with a second-round multiplex PCR after it. In TCRdb, the multiplex PCR reads were re-called with MiXCR into one record per CDR3 protein. Here the sample spans some 380,000 distinct CDR3 sequences, 15% to 19% being singletons. Patients were excluded if they had other autoimmune diseases or uncontrolled infections, and likewise if pregnancy or lactation applied. Clinical symptoms and serum thyroxine were used for diagnosis; TRAb, thyroid ultrasound and orbital computed tomography were also relied on. The origin of this receptor is a woman between 18 and 29 years old with stable Graves' hyperthyroidism. Sequenced material: peripheral blood.

This chain's CDR3 is CASSLVSGGAADTQYF. For the CDR3, the DNA is TGTGCCAGCAGTTTAGTTAGCGGGGGCGCGGCAGATACGCAGTATTTT. The V and J genes are TRBV12-3 or TRBV12-4 and TRBJ2-3, with 9 nucleotides matching TRBD2. The CDR3 consists of 16 residues. V gave up 1 base and J gave up 4 bases; unmatched junction bases: 6.